Reported below is one T cell receptor beta chain. Germline V gives CDR1 KGHSH, CDR2 LQKENI. The CDR3 has 16 amino acids. Trimming cost V 3 bases and J 1 base; bases outside gene matches: 6. This sample was taken from a study of blood T cell repertoires in COVID-19. At the level of the study: Samples representing acute and convalescent COVID-19 were sourced from the United States, Italy and Spain.

Assay: immunoSEQ multiplex PCR; the TCRdb copy retains only in-frame clones and omits some. The repertoire includes a few hundred thousand clones, around 80% of them detected once, and 7% to 8.5% sits in the top ten. V is TRBV18 and J is TRBJ2-5, with 9 positions matching TRBD1. The TCR originated in a woman between 65 and 79 years old with acute or convalescent COVID-19. The specimen was peripheral blood. CDR3 coding DNA: TGTGCCAGCTCACCGTCGACAGGGGGTATCCAAGAGACCCAGTACTTC. Its protein product is CASSPSTGGIQETQYF. The full variable domain, with the rest looked up from reference TRBV18 and TRBJ2-5, is NAGVMQNPRHLVRRRGQEARLRCSPMKGHSHVYWYRQLPEEGLKFMVYLQKENIIDESGMPKERFSAEFPKEGPSILRIQQVVRGDSAAYFCASSPSTGGIQETQYFGPGTRLLVL.